The rows below give T cell receptor beta chains drawn from one sample of a study of human T cells and chemical hapten exposure. TCRdb redid the calling of the RACE reads with MiXCR, one entry per CDR3 protein. The data show 360,000 or so distinct CDR3 sequences, with about 6.9% seen just once and about 5.6% held by the top ten. Sequencing was performed on whole blood, taken in connection with sensitization to the hapten diphenylcyclopropenone (DPC). Every receptor here comes from a woman younger than 35 with alopecia areata. Some clones in this sample may be carry-over from other donors' samples. CDR3s include the opening cysteine and the closing phenylalanine or tryptophan. The D gene is left open where the match is weak. The size of a clone is reported for some rows only, either as once, few or many, or as a class for expanded clones.

>.|.|15|TRBV27|TRBJ1-4
TGTGCCAGCAGTCTGAATTGGGGAAGCGATGAAAATCTGTTTTTT
CASSLNWGSDENLFF
>.|.|14|TRBV7-9|TRBJ2-1
TGTGCCAGCAGCTTAGAGGTTAGCTATCATGAGCAGTTCTTC
CASSLEVSYHEQFF
>.|.|14|TRBV18|TRBJ1-3
TGTGCCAGCTCAGAAGGGAGCTCTGGAAACACCATATATTTT
CASSEGSSGNTIYF
>.|.|13|TRBV12-3/TRBV12-4|TRBJ2-1
TGTGCCAGCAGTCCGAAAGGGTATGGCGAGCAGTTCTTC
CASSPKGYGEQFF
>.|.|17|TRBV28|TRBJ2-1
TGTGCCAGCAGTTTACGAGTCCTTGGGGGGTCCTACAATGAGCAGTTCTTC
CASSLRVLGGSYNEQFF
>.|many|12|TRBV25-1|TRBJ1-3
TGTGCCAGCACGGACGGTGGAAACACCATATATTTT
CASTDGGNTIYF
>.|few|14|TRBV6-6|TRBJ1-2
TGTGCCAGCAGTGGGGGACATCCCAGTTATGGCTACACCTTC
CASSGGHPSYGYTF
>.|many|15|TRBV4-3|TRBJ1-2
TGCGCCAGCAGCCAGAACAGGGCTCTCAACTATGGCTACACCTTC
CASSQNRALNYGYTF
>.|many|14|TRBV4-3|TRBJ1-5
TGCGCCAGCAGCCGGCGGCAGGGCAATCAGCCCCAGCATTTT
CASSRRQGNQPQHF
>.|.|12|TRBV2|TRBJ2-5
TGTGCCAGCTCCGCTACACAAGAGACCCAGTACTTC
CASSATQETQYF
>TRBD2|few|20|TRBV29-1|TRBJ2-3
TGCAGCATTCTTTGGATGCGGGCGGGGGGGCATTACCTTGGCACAGATACGCAGTATTTT
CSILWMRAGGHYLGTDTQYF
>TRBD1|many|16|TRBV3-1|TRBJ1-1
TGTGCCAGCAGGTGGGGACAGCAGGTAAGAGGCACTGAAGCTTTCTTT
CASRWGQQVRGTEAFF
>.|many|14|TRBV29-1|TRBJ1-5
TGCAGCGCCCAACAGGGATATGGCAATCAGCCCCAGCATTTT
CSAQQGYGNQPQHF
>.|few|13|TRBV12-3/TRBV12-4|TRBJ1-1
TGTGCCAGCAGACCTGACAGAGATACTGAAGCTTTCTTT
CASRPDRDTEAFF
>TRBD2|many|16|TRBV7-8|TRBJ2-3
TGTGCCAGCAGCCCCCTAGCGGGGGGACTCACAGATACGCAGTATTTT
CASSPLAGGLTDTQYF
>.|many|12|TRBV6-2/TRBV6-3|TRBJ1-5
TGTGCCAGCAGTTACGGTTATCAGCCCCAGCATTTT
CASSYGYQPQHF
>.|few|14|TRBV5-1|TRBJ1-3
TGCGCCAGCAGCGGGGGGCTATCTGGAAACACCATATATTTT
CASSGGLSGNTIYF